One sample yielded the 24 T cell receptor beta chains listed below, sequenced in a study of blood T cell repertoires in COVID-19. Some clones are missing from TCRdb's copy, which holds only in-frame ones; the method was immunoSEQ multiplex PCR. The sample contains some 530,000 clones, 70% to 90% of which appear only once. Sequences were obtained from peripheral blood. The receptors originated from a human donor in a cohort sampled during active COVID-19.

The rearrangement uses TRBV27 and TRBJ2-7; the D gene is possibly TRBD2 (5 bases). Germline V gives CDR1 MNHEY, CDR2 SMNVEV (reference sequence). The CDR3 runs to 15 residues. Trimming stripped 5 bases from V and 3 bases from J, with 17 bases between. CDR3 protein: CASSPPASLFYEQYF. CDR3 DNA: TGTGCCAGCAGTCCCCCGGCTAGCCTCTTCTACGAGCAGTACTTC.

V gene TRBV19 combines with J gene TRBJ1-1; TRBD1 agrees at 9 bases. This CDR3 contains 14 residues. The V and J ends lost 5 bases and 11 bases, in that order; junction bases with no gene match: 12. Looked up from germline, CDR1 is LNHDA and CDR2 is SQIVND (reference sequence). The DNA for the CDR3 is TGTGCCAGTAGTTCTGGTGCGGGGACAGGGCGGGCTTTCTTT. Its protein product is CASSSGAGTGRAFF.

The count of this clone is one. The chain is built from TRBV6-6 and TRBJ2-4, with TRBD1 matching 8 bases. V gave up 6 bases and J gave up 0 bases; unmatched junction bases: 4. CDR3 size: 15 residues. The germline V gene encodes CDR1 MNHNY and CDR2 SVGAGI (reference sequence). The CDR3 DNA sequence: TGTGCCAGCAGCCGACAGGGGCTAGCCAAAAACATTCAGTACTTC. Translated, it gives CASSRQGLAKNIQYF.

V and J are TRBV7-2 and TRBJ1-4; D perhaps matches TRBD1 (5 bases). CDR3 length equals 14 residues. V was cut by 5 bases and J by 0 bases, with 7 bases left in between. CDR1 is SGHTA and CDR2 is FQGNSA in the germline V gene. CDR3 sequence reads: CASSQGPTNEKLFF. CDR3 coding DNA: TGTGCCAGCAGCCAGGGTCCAACTAATGAAAAACTGTTTTTT.

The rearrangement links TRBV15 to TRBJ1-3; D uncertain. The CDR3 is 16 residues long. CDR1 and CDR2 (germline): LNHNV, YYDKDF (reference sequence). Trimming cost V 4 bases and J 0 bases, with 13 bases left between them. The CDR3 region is CATSTRLAGSGNTIYF. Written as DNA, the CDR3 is TGTGCCACCAGCACCCGACTAGCCGGCTCTGGAAACACCATATATTTT.

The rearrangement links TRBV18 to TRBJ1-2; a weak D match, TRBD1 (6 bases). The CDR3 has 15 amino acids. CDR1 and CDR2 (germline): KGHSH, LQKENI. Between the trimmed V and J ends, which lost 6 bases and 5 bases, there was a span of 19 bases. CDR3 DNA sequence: TGTGCCAGCTCTCCCCCGGGACAAGCATATTATGGCTACACCTTC. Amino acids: CASSPPGQAYYGYTF.

CDR3 sequence: CATSDVLAGPDGNEQFF. CDR3 coding DNA: TGTGCCACCAGTGACGTACTAGCGGGTCCTGATGGCAATGAGCAGTTCTTC. The genes are TRBV24-1 and TRBJ2-1; 9 nucleotides agree with TRBD2. With V trimmed by 4 bases and J by 6 bases, 12 bases remained unmatched. This CDR3 is 17 amino acids long. The germline CDR1 and CDR2 sequences are KGHDR and SFDVKD.

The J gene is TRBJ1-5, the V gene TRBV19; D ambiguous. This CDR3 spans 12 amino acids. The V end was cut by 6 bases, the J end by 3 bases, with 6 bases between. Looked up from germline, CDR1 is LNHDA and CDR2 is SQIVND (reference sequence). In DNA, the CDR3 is TGTGCCAGTAGACAACCCAATCAGCCCCAGCATTTT. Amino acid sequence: CASRQPNQPQHF.

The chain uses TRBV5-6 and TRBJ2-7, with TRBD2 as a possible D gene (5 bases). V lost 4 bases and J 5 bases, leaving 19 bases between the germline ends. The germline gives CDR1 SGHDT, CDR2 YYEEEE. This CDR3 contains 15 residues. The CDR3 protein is CASSPGKGVIHEQYF. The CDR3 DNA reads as TGTGCCAGCAGCCCGGGAAAGGGAGTCATTCACGAGCAGTACTTC.

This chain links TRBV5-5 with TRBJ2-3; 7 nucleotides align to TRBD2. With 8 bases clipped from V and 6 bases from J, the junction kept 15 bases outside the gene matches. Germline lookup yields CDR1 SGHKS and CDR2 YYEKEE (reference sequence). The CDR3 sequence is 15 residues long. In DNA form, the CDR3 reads TGTGCCAGTATTTTTTTTTGGGCGGGAGCGGATACGCAGTATTTT. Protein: CASIFFWAGADTQYF. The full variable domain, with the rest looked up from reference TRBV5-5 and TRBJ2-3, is DAGVTQSPTHLIKTRGQQVTLRCSPISGHKSVSWYQQVLGQGPQFIFQYYEKEERGRGNFPDRFSARQFPNYSSELNVNALLLGDSALYLCASIFFWAGADTQYFGPGTRLTVL.

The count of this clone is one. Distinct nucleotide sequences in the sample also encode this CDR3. CDR3 in DNA: TGTGCCAGCAGCTTGGAACAGGGTGATGAAAAACTGTTTTTT. This gives the protein CASSLEQGDEKLFF. The rearrangement links TRBV5-4 to TRBJ1-4; possible D gene TRBD1, 6 bases. The germline CDR1 and CDR2 sequences are SGHNT and YYREEE (reference sequence). The CDR3 is made up of 14 amino acids. Trimming took off 0 bases at V and 6 bases at J, with 9 bases between the two ends.

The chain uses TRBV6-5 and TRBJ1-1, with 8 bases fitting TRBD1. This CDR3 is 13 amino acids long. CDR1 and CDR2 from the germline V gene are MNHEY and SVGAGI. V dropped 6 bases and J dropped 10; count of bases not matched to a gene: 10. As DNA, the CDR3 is TGTGCCAGCAGACGACAACAGGGGGGGGGAGCTTTCTTT. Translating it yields CASRRQQGGGAFF.

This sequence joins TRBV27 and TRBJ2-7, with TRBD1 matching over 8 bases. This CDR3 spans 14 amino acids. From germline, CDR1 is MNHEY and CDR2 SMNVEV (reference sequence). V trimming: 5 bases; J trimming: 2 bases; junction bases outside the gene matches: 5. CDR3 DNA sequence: TGTGCCAGCAGTCTACAGGGGGGCCCCTACGAGCAGTACTTC. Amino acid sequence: CASSLQGGPYEQYF.

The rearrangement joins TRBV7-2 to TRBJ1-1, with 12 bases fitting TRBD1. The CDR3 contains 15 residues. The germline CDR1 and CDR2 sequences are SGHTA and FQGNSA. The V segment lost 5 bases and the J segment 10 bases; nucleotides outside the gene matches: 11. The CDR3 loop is CASSLSPGTGGRAFF. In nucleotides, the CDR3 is TGTGCCAGCAGCCTATCGCCGGGGACAGGGGGCAGAGCTTTCTTT.

The CDR3 is CASTSDSSYNEQFF. The CDR3 bases are TGTGCCAGCACTTCCGACAGCTCCTACAATGAGCAGTTCTTC. This chain joins TRBV25-1 and TRBJ2-1; D is possibly TRBD1 (5 bases). CDR3 length: 14 residues. Between the trimmed V and J ends, which lost 7 bases and 0 bases, there was a span of 10 bases. Germline-derived CDR1 and CDR2 are MGHDK and SYGVNS.

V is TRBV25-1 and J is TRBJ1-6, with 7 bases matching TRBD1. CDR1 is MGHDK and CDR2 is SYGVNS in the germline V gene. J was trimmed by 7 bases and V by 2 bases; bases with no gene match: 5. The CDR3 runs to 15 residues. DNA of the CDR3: TGTGCCAGCAGTGAAAGGGACAGAAAGAATTCACCCCTCCACTTT. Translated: CASSERDRKNSPLHF.

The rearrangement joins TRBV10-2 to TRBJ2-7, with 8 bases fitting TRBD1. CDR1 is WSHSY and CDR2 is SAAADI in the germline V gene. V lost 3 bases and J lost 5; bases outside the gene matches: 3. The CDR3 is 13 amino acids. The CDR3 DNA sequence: TGCGCCAGCAGTGACAGGGGGCTGGACGAGCAGTACTTC. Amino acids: CASSDRGLDEQYF.

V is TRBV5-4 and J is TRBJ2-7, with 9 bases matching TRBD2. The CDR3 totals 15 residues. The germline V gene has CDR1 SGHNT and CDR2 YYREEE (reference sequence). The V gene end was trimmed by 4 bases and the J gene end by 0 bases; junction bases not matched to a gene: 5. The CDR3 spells CASSRRLADSYEQYF. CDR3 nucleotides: TGTGCCAGCAGCCGAAGACTAGCGGACTCCTACGAGCAGTACTTC.

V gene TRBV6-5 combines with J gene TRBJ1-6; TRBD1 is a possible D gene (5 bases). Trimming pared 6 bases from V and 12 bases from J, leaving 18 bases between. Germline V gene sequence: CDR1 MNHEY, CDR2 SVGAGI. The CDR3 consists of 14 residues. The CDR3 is CASRDGGAGKPLHF. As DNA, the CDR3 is TGTGCCAGCAGGGACGGGGGTGCGGGAAAACCCCTCCACTTT.

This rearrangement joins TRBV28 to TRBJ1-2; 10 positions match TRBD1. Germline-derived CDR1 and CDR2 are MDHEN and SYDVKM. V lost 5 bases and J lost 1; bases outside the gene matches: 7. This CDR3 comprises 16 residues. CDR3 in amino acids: CASSTRQGALNYGYTF. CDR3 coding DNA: TGTGCCAGCAGTACCAGACAGGGGGCGCTTAACTATGGCTACACCTTC.

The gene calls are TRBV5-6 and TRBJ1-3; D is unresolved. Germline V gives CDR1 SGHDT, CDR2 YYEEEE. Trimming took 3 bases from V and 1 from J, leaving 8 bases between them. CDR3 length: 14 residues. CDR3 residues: CASSSPRSGNTIYF. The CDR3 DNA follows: TGTGCCAGCAGCTCGCCTAGGTCTGGAAACACCATATATTTT.

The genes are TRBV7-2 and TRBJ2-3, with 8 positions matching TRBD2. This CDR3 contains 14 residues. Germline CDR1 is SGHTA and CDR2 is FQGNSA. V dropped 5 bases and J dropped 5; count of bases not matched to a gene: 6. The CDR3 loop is CASSPGRARDTQYF. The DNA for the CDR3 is TGTGCCAGCAGCCCCGGGAGGGCCAGAGATACGCAGTATTTT.

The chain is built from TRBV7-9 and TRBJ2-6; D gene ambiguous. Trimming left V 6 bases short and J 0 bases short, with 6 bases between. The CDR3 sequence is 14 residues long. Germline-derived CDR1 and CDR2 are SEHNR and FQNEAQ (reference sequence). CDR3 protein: CASSLNSGANVLTF. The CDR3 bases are TGTGCCAGCAGTCTAAACTCTGGGGCCAACGTCCTGACTTTC.

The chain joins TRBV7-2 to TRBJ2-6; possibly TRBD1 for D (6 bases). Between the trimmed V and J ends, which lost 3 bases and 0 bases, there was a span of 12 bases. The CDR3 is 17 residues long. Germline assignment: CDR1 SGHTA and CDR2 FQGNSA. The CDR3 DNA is TGTGCCAGCAGCTTCCAGGGGATTTTCTCTGGGGCCAACGTCCTGACTTTC. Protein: CASSFQGIFSGANVLTF.